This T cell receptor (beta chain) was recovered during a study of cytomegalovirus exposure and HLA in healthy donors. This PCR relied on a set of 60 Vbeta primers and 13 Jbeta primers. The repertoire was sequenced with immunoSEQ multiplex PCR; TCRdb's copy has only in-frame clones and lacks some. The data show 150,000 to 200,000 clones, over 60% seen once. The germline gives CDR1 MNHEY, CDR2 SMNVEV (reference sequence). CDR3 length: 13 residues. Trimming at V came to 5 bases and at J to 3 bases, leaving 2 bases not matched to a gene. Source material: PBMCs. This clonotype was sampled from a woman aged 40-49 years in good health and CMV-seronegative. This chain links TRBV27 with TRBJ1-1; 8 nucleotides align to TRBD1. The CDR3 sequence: CASSVDRDTEAFF. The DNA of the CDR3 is TGTGCCAGCAGTGTGGACAGGGACACTGAAGCTTTCTTT.